The rows below give T cell receptor beta chains drawn from one sample of a study of radiotherapy plus CTLA-4 blockade in lung cancer. This table comes from immunoSEQ multiplex PCR, and its TCRdb copy is limited to in-frame clones, with some not included. The table has 75,000 to 100,000 clones, 82% seen once. Source: peripheral blood, taken from a patient treated with radiotherapy plus ipilimumab. The receptors originated from a human donor with non-small cell lung cancer who had a partial response to radiotherapy plus ipilimumab. The CDR3 runs from the conserved cysteine through the conserved F or W. A D gene is named only where the DNA matches it firmly. The size field is filled for only some rows; it gives once, few, many or a size class.

v_gene,abundance,d_gene,j_gene,CDR3nt,CDR3aa
TRBV19,once,TRBD2,TRBJ2-7,TGTGCCAGTAGTATAGACCCTAGCGGGCGCGAGCAGTACTTC,CASSIDPSGREQYF
TRBV5-6,.,.,TRBJ1-5,TGTGCCAGCAGCTTGGGACTTTATCAGCCCCAGCATTTT,CASSLGLYQPQHF
TRBV7-2,.,.,TRBJ2-3,TGTGCCAGCAGCTTTCAGGCTGCAGATACGCAGTATTTT,CASSFQAADTQYF
TRBV15,.,.,TRBJ1-3,TGTGCCACCAGCCCCAGCGGGGCCTCTGGAAACACCATATATTTT,CATSPSGASGNTIYF
TRBV5-8,.,.,TRBJ2-3,TGTGCCAGCAGCCCGGGCACAGATACGCAGTATTTT,CASSPGTDTQYF
TRBV18,.,TRBD2,TRBJ2-2,TGTGCCAGCTCACCTGGACTAGCGACGAACACCGGGGAGCTGTTTTTT,CASSPGLATNTGELFF
TRBV28,.,.,TRBJ2-6,TGTGCCACTGAGAGCTCTGGGGCCAACGTCCTGACTTTC,CATESSGANVLTF
TRBV13,.,TRBD1,TRBJ2-2,TGTGCCAGCAGCCCCGGACAGGGTGGCACCGGGGAGCTGTTTTTT,CASSPGQGGTGELFF
TRBV11-2,.,.,TRBJ1-2,TGTGCCAGCAGCTTAAGGGGAAATGGTGGCTACACCTTC,CASSLRGNGGYTF
TRBV2,.,.,TRBJ1-3,TGTGCCGATTCCAGCGGGGGGGAAGGAAACACCATATATTTT,CADSSGGEGNTIYF
TRBV6-1,.,.,TRBJ2-7,TGTGCCAGCGGACGAGGAGGGGCGAGCTCCTACGAGCAGTACTTC,CASGRGGASSYEQYF
TRBV18,.,.,TRBJ2-3,TGTGCCAGCTCACCGGGACTCACAGATACGCAGTATTTT,CASSPGLTDTQYF
TRBV6-5,.,.,TRBJ1-1,TGTGCCAGCAGTTACCCTGGACAGAATGAAGCTTTCTTT,CASSYPGQNEAFF
TRBV5-5,few,TRBD1,TRBJ2-7,TGTGCCAGCAGCCGAGGGACAGGGGCTAGTTACGAGCAGTACTTC,CASSRGTGASYEQYF
TRBV7-9,.,TRBD2,TRBJ2-1,TGTGCCAGCAGCTTAGCGGGCGGGAGAAGCGGCAATGAGCAGTTCTTC,CASSLAGGRSGNEQFF
TRBV25-1,once,TRBD2,TRBJ2-5,TGTGCCAGCAGTGAATGGGGGAGGGCCGGGAGGGAGACCCAGTACTTC,CASSEWGRAGRETQYF
TRBV5-7,.,.,TRBJ2-7,TGTGCCAGCAGCTCGTTCAGGGTACCCTACGAGCAGTACTTC,CASSSFRVPYEQYF
TRBV7-9,.,.,TRBJ2-1,TGTGCCAGCAGCTTAGCGATCTCCGGACTGGATTACAATGAGCAGTTCTTC,CASSLAISGLDYNEQFF
TRBV5-1,.,.,TRBJ1-2,TGCGCCAGCAGCTTGGCCGCAGGGTCCCATCCCGGCTACACCTTC,CASSLAAGSHPGYTF
TRBV28,.,TRBD2,TRBJ2-1,TGTGCCAGCAGTTTATGGACTAGCGGTACCTTCGATGAGCAGTTCTTC,CASSLWTSGTFDEQFF
TRBV19,once,TRBD1,TRBJ2-4,TGTGCCAGTAGTATAGATCGAGGACAGGCTGCTCTAGCCAAAAACATTCAGTACTTC,CASSIDRGQAALAKNIQYF
TRBV28,.,TRBD1,TRBJ1-5,TGTTCCAGCGGCCTACAGGGGAACGGGCAGCCCCAGCATTTT,CSSGLQGNGQPQHF
TRBV11-2,.,.,TRBJ1-5,TGTGCCAGCAGCCCTCCCGATCAGCCCCAGCATTTT,CASSPPDQPQHF
TRBV18,once,TRBD1,TRBJ2-7,TGTGCCAGCTCACCCGGACAGGGTTTTGCCTACGAGCAGTACTTC,CASSPGQGFAYEQYF
TRBV20-1,.,.,TRBJ2-1,TGCAGTGCCAGTGGAGGGAATGAGCAGTTCTTC,CSASGGNEQFF
TRBV27,once,.,TRBJ2-4,TGTGCCAGCAGTCCCATGGGGGGAGGCCGTAGAAACATTCAGTACTTC,CASSPMGGGRRNIQYF
TRBV19,.,TRBD2,TRBJ2-3,TGTGCCAGTAGTGGCGACTCCGCGGGAGGCCTACAAGATACGCAGTATTTT,CASSGDSAGGLQDTQYF
TRBV7-2,few,.,TRBJ2-3,TGTGCCAGCAGCAAACGGGGCGGGGGCACAGATACGCAGTATTTT,CASSKRGGGTDTQYF
TRBV28,.,.,TRBJ2-1,TGTGCCAGCAGTTTACCCACTTCCTACAATGAGCAGTTCTTC,CASSLPTSYNEQFF